This TCR beta chain was identified during a study of STAT5B mutations in CD4+ large granular lymphocyte leukemia. Data came from immunoSEQ multiplex PCR; TCRdb stores just in-frame clones and leaves some out. The repertoire has about 21,000 clones, roughly 77% of them found once; the top ten carry roughly 31%. Study results and caveats: No patients shared main leukemic clonotypes, though 25% to 30% appeared at low frequency elsewhere.

The sample holds one count of this clone. Its antigen is not known. Sequenced sample: CD4+ T cells from blood buffy coats. The sequence came from a human donor in good health.

CDR3 coding DNA: TGTGCCAGCAGCTCCGGACGAGGAAACACCATATATTTT. Amino acids: CASSSGRGNTIYF. The gene calls are TRBV5-4 and TRBJ1-3; D gene ambiguous. V was pared by 3 bases and J by 4 bases, with 8 bases between. CDR1 SGHNT and CDR2 YYREEE come from the germline V gene (reference sequence). This CDR3 contains 13 residues. The whole variable domain, remainder taken from reference TRBV5-4 and TRBJ1-3, is ETGVTQSPTHLIKTRGQQVTLRCSSQSGHNTVSWYQQALGQGPQFIFQYYREEENGRGNFPPRFSGLQFPNYSSELNVNALELDDSALYLCASSSGRGNTIYFGEGSWLTVV.